Below, 21 T cell receptor beta chains from the same sample are listed, as sequenced in a study of T cell changes during pregnancy in multiple sclerosis. TCRdb's copy holds only in-frame clones and misses some; the assay was immunoSEQ multiplex PCR. The sample records some 100,000 clones, about 92% being singletons. The sample in question was peripheral blood, obtained in the second trimester of pregnancy. The receptors here all came from a female donor with multiple sclerosis, enrolled in a pregnancy study.

The chain links TRBV7-9 to TRBJ2-5; D might be TRBD2 (6 bases). The V end lost 1 base, the J end lost 5 bases, and 14 bases lay between the germline ends. Germline V lookup: CDR1 SEHNR, CDR2 FQNEAQ (reference sequence). This CDR3 has 15 residues. The CDR3 nucleotides are TGTGCCAGCAGCTTAGGGGGCGGGATCGGGGAGACCCAGTACTTC. Its translation: CASSLGGGIGETQYF. The complete variable domain, with remaining parts taken from reference TRBV7-9 and TRBJ2-5, reads DTGVSQNPRHKITKRGQNVTFRCDPISEHNRLYWYRQTLGQGPEFLTYFQNEAQLEKSRLLSDRFSAERPKGSFSTLEIQRTEQGDSAMYLCASSLGGGIGETQYFGPGTRLLVL.

V gene TRBV6-5 combines with J gene TRBJ1-2; D remains unclear. Germline V CDR1 and CDR2: MNHEY, SVGAGI. V lost 8 bases and J 1 base, leaving 17 bases between the germline ends. This CDR3 is built from 15 residues. DNA of the CDR3: TGTGCCAGCGGCGGGCCTCGATTTAATAACTATGGCTACACCTTC. It encodes CASGGPRFNNYGYTF.

This sequence joins TRBV28 and TRBJ1-5; TRBD1 matches at 9 bases. The germline V gene has CDR1 MDHEN and CDR2 SYDVKM. This CDR3 spans 14 amino acids. The V gene end was trimmed by 6 bases and the J gene end by 5 bases; junction bases not matched to a gene: 5. The CDR3 protein is CASSRDREYQPQHF. The CDR3 nucleotides read TGTGCCAGCAGCCGGGACAGGGAATATCAGCCCCAGCATTTT.

The chain is built from TRBV15 and TRBJ2-7; 8 bases line up with TRBD1. Germline V gives CDR1 LNHNV, CDR2 YYDKDF (reference sequence). The J segment lost 4 bases and the V segment lost 8 bases, leaving 7 bases of the junction unmatched. The CDR3 has 13 amino acids. This CDR3 is CATSGGRLYEQYF. The CDR3 DNA reads as TGTGCCACCTCAGGGGGCAGACTATACGAGCAGTACTTC.

V gene TRBV27 combines with J gene TRBJ1-5; D unclear. The CDR3 is 14 amino acids. The V gene lost 4 bases and the J gene lost 1 base, with 8 bases spanning the gap. Germline CDR1 MNHEY, CDR2 SMNVEV (reference sequence). CDR3 sequence: CASSSGWSNQPQHF. CDR3 DNA sequence: TGTGCCAGCAGTTCGGGGTGGAGCAATCAGCCCCAGCATTTT.

The chain has TRBV19 and TRBJ2-7; 9 nucleotides agree with TRBD1. V dropped 5 bases and J dropped 3; count of bases not matched to a gene: 11. Germline loops: CDR1 LNHDA, CDR2 SQIVND (reference sequence). This CDR3 region has 16 residues. CDR3 bases: TGTGCCAGTAGTTCACCGGGACAGGGACCATTCTACGAGCAGTACTTC. Its protein is CASSSPGQGPFYEQYF.

This chain joins TRBV18 and TRBJ2-7, with 7 positions matching TRBD2. Germline V gene sequence: CDR1 KGHSH, CDR2 LQKENI. The CDR3 consists of 16 residues. V dropped 3 bases and J dropped 2; count of bases not matched to a gene: 10. The CDR3 DNA reads TGTGCCAGCTCACCTTTCCCAGGACTAGAGCCCTACGAGCAGTACTTC. Translation gives CASSPFPGLEPYEQYF.

A single count supports this clone. V and J are TRBV2 and TRBJ2-1, with TRBD1 matching 12 bases. The CDR3 length is 15 residues. Losses at the gene ends were 6 bases for V and 10 bases for J; bases not matched to a gene: 10. Germline V lookup: CDR1 SNHLY, CDR2 FYNNEI. CDR3 sequence: CASRERDRGLGEQFF. In nucleotides, the CDR3 is TGTGCCAGCAGAGAAAGGGACAGGGGGCTAGGGGAGCAGTTCTTC.

V is TRBV6-5 and J is TRBJ1-6; perhaps TRBD1 as D (5 bases). Trimming took 4 bases from V and 10 from J, leaving 17 bases between them. The germline gives CDR1 MNHEY, CDR2 SVGAGI. This CDR3 has 15 amino acids. For the CDR3, the DNA is TGTGCCAGCAGTTCCCCTGGGCAGGGCAGATCACCCCTCCACTTT. As protein: CASSSPGQGRSPLHF.

The table lists this clone with a count of one. The chain couples TRBV4-2 to TRBJ2-7, with D maybe TRBD2 (6 bases). Trimming took 4 bases from V and 0 from J, leaving 25 bases between them. Germline loops: CDR1 LGHNA, CDR2 YNFKEQ. The length of the CDR3 is 19 residues. CDR3 protein: CASSLPARPGGRSSYEQYF. The CDR3 nucleotides are TGTGCCAGCAGCCTCCCGGCCAGGCCGGGTGGGAGGAGCTCCTACGAGCAGTACTTC.

This clone appeared once. The chain recombines TRBV28 with TRBJ2-6; possible D gene TRBD1, 5 bases. Germline CDR1 and CDR2: MDHEN and SYDVKM. V lost 5 bases and J 1 base, leaving 12 bases between the germline ends. The CDR3 loop spans 16 amino acids. The CDR3 protein is CASSGRTLSGANVLTF. The CDR3 DNA reads TGTGCCAGCAGTGGCCGGACACTGTCTGGGGCCAACGTCCTGACTTTC. Full variable domain (rest looked up from reference TRBV28 and TRBJ2-6): DVKVTQSSRYLVKRTGEKVFLECVQDMDHENMFWYRQDPGLGLRLIYFSYDVKMKEKGDIPEGYSVSREKKERFSLILESASTNQTSMYLCASSGRTLSGANVLTFGAGSRLTVL.

This chain joins TRBV7-9 and TRBJ1-2; possibly TRBD1 for D (6 bases). V gave up 3 bases and J gave up 8 bases, with 10 bases separating them. The CDR3 sequence is 12 residues long. Per germline, CDR1 SEHNR and CDR2 FQNEAQ (reference sequence). This CDR3 reads CASSFGGGGYTF. In DNA form, the CDR3 reads TGTGCCAGCAGCTTTGGGGGCGGAGGCTACACCTTC.

The V and J genes are TRBV9 and TRBJ2-7; 10 nucleotides match TRBD1. V dropped 4 bases and J dropped 6; count of bases not matched to a gene: 10. CDR3 length: 15 amino acids. In germline, CDR1 is SGDLS, CDR2 YYNGEE. The CDR3: CASSSGGTGAVEQYF. The CDR3 bases are TGTGCCAGCAGCTCAGGGGGGACAGGGGCTGTCGAGCAGTACTTC.

The chain employs TRBV27 and TRBJ1-4; 7 bases map to TRBD1. V trimming: 5 bases; J trimming: 4 bases; junction bases outside the gene matches: 4. Germline V lookup: CDR1 MNHEY, CDR2 SMNVEV (reference sequence). This CDR3 contains 14 residues. This chain's CDR3 is CASSPQGVNEKLFF. The CDR3 DNA reads TGTGCCAGCAGTCCCCAGGGGGTTAATGAAAAACTGTTTTTT.

The V and J genes are TRBV30 and TRBJ2-1, with 7 positions matching TRBD2. The germline gives CDR1 GTSNPN, CDR2 SVGIG (reference sequence). J gave up 7 bases and V 0 bases, and 12 bases lay outside the gene matches. The CDR3 is 16 amino acids. CDR3 DNA sequence: TGTGCCTGGAGTGTACCTTGGCCTAGCGGTAGGAATGAGCAGTTCTTC. Protein sequence: CAWSVPWPSGRNEQFF.

The J gene is TRBJ1-1, the V gene TRBV29-1; the D is unclear. The CDR3 contains 10 residues. Trimming left V 1 base short and J 11 bases short, with 8 bases between. The V gene's germline CDR1 is SQVTM and CDR2 ANQGSEA. CDR3 nucleotides: TGCAGCGTTGAAGGGGTGGAGGCTTTCTTT. Encoded protein: CSVEGVEAFF.

The chain links TRBV5-1 to TRBJ2-2; the D gene is possibly TRBD1 (5 bases). Trimming removed 0 bases from V and 4 bases from J, with 10 bases in between. Germline CDR1 is SGHRS and CDR2 is YFSETQ. CDR3 length equals 15 residues. CDR3 region: CASSLVGAGTGELFF. CDR3 bases: TGCGCCAGCAGCTTGGTTGGGGCCGGCACCGGGGAGCTGTTTTTT. Full variable domain (outside the CDR3, taken from reference TRBV5-1 and TRBJ2-2): KAGVTQTPRYLIKTRGQQVTLSCSPISGHRSVSWYQQTPGQGLQFLFEYFSETQRNKGNFPGRFSGRQFSNSRSEMNVSTLELGDSALYLCASSLVGAGTGELFFGEGSRLTVL.

The chain joins TRBV4-1 to TRBJ2-7; 9 bases are a match to TRBD2. Germline trimming cut 1 base from V and 3 bases from J; bases unmatched to any gene: 7. The CDR3 length is 16 residues. CDR1 and CDR2 from the germline V gene are MGHRA and YSYEKL. The CDR3 nucleotides read TGCGCCAGCAGCCAAGCCGGGACTAGCTTAATCTACGAGCAGTACTTC. Protein: CASSQAGTSLIYEQYF.

The chain combines TRBV4-1 with TRBJ2-1; 11 nucleotides align to TRBD2. CDR1 and CDR2 (germline): MGHRA, YSYEKL. Trimming took 2 bases from V and 4 from J; bases not matched to a gene: 7. The CDR3 runs 17 residues. The CDR3 DNA reads TGCGCCAGCAGCCAACTTCCGGGACTAGCGGCGTACAATGAGCAGTTCTTC. Translating it yields CASSQLPGLAAYNEQFF.

This chain uses TRBV6-5 with TRBJ2-1; maybe TRBD2 (5 bases). The CDR3 is 12 residues long. Germline CDR1 and CDR2: MNHEY and SVGAGI. V lost 7 bases to trimming and J lost 6 bases, with 10 bases between them. This CDR3 reads CASTGIGNEQFF. The CDR3 bases are TGTGCCAGCACGGGGATTGGCAATGAGCAGTTCTTC.

The chain combines TRBV9 with TRBJ2-1; 14 bases fit TRBD2. This CDR3 has 15 amino acids. J lost 8 bases, V lost 3 bases, and 4 bases had no gene match. Per the germline V gene, CDR1 is SGDLS and CDR2 is YYNGEE. The CDR3 protein is CASSAGLAGEDEQFF. The CDR3 DNA reads as TGTGCCAGCAGCGCGGGACTAGCGGGGGAGGATGAGCAGTTCTTC.